Listed here is a single T cell receptor (beta chain). It has no known antigen specificity. Within one base of it there is no much larger clone, and no base qualities were kept. The CDR3 regions of human TCRbeta chains were subjected to immunosequencing. The published analysis was carried out like this. Repertoire TCRs were matched against a reference library of SARS-CoV-2-specific TCRs generated with the MIRA antigen-specificity platform. Breadth was defined as the fraction of unique TCRs that were SARS-CoV-2-associated, and depth was defined as the fraction of total T cells that were SARS-CoV-2-associated. Using the MIRA data, each spike-specific TCR was assigned both to the spike region to which the TCR was reactive and to a CD4 or CD8 class. Log10-transformed breadth and depth values were compared by one-way ANOVA with Sidak's multiple comparisons tests. What TCRdb holds here is the immuneACCESS table cut down to in-frame rearrangements. Part of the clones is not present; checked against another copy, under half of the missing clones reflect an unresolved V gene, and the others are unexplained. That table supplies the V and J calls and clone size; D and trimming were determined from the DNA. The sample table contains 60,000 to 85,000 clones; only one count was recorded for 88% of them. The top ten clonotypes cover more than 4.5% of the sample.

The data stem from a study of T cell responses to AZD1222 COVID-19 vaccine (dated by TCRdb to the early 2020s). A note on the overall study: A total of just over 230 trial participants underwent TCR sequencing, of whom roughly 210 received two doses of AZD1222 and 26 received two doses of the MenACWY control vaccine. Trial participants were enrolled by age into subgroups of 18-55, 56-69 and 70-plus years, and around 150, 29 and 61 TCR-sequenced participants, respectively, were included in these subgroups.

Overall study results and their limits: Conclusions about previously exposed vaccinees are limited, since just 6 or 7 AZD1222 recipients were seropositive for SARS-CoV-2 at baseline. Reportedly, almost half of the unique spike-specific TCRs recognized epitopes lying outside the regions that are mutated in the B.1.351 and B.1.1.7 variants. A significant rise in spike-specific TCR breadth and depth was observed after two AZD1222 doses relative to day 0 and relative to MenACWY recipients. Participants were mostly white British and included more females than males, and it was suggested by the authors that clonal diversity may have been underestimated. Vaccine-associated CD4 TCRs spanned the whole spike protein, with dominant responses in regions 160-218 and 743-854. In the small 56-69-year group, the increase in depth fell short of significance, most likely because of low power. Because no day 14 peak-response samples were available, repertoires were characterized only after the peak T cell response.

This sample's time point label indicates: about 28 days (+/-7) after the second vaccine dose. What the treatment or condition label conveys for this sample: meningococcal conjugate vaccine given as trial control. Samples from vaccinated people were obtained from the UK trials COV001 and COV002, which included a single-blind randomized controlled phase 2/3 trial of AZD1222 (ChAdOx1 nCoV-19) in healthy adults. For TCRbeta chain sequencing, PBMC samples from trial participants were taken at day 0 and at day 28 after the second dose. The sample consisted of peripheral blood, taken 28 days after the second dose of the MenACWY control vaccine. The TCR originated in an adult who received the MenACWY meningococcal vaccine as a control.

The DNA sequence is given as TGTGCCCCCCCCTGGGGGATCTGGTCCAAAAACATTCAGTACTTC. It is translated as CAPPWGIWSKNIQYF. The rearranged chain carries TRBV18 and TRBJ2-4; the D gene is possibly TRBD1 or TRBD2, with 5 bases matching each. CDR1 and CDR2, per the germline V gene, are KGHSH and LQKENI. V is pared back by 11 bases and J by 2 bases, with 19 bases lying between the germline termini. Reading from cysteine to phenylalanine, the CDR3 counts 15 amino acids. The retained sequence is limited to the CDR3, 45 bases, with the frame set at the first base.